This T cell receptor (beta chain) originates from a study of blood T cell repertoires in COVID-19. Across the study: COVID-19 samples, acute and convalescent, were from the United States, Italy and Spain.

The assay was immunoSEQ multiplex PCR, and TCRdb's table has in-frame clones only and misses some. In the table there are tens of thousands of clones, under 80% of which are singletons. The clonotype originates from an elderly woman with active or convalescent COVID-19. Sequences were obtained from peripheral blood.

This chain's CDR3 is CASKASGLSTDTQYF. In DNA form, the CDR3 reads TGTGCCAGCAAGGCTAGCGGGCTTAGCACAGATACGCAGTATTTT. The chain is built from TRBV27 and TRBJ2-3; 8 bases map to TRBD2. Trimming took 7 bases from V and 0 from J; bases not matched to a gene: 6. The germline CDR1 and CDR2 sequences are MNHEY and SMNVEV (reference sequence). CDR3 length equals 15 residues.